The clone carrying this TCR beta chain turned up a few times. Its cognate antigen is unknown. This entry comes from a study of cytomegalovirus exposure and HLA in healthy donors. On the study more broadly: Around 89 million unique TCRs from HLA-typed donors made up an early data release.

60 Vbeta and 13 Jbeta primers were used in PCR. TCRdb keeps only in-frame clones here, not all; method: immunoSEQ multiplex PCR. The top ten hold 8.2% of the sample, which has about 110,000 clones, about 78% seen once. Notes on the study in general: Segments of the TCR beta V type were, in most cases, productive about 90% or about 30% of the time in an earlier analysis. TCR beta sequences reportedly predicted most subjects' HLA-A and HLA-B alleles accurately.

Germline lookup yields CDR1 SSHAT and CDR2 FNYEAQ (reference sequence). The CDR3 extends over 17 amino acids. J lost 5 bases, V lost 1 base, and 10 bases had no gene match. The TCR originated in a woman between 40 and 55 years old in good health and CMV-seropositive. The specimen sequenced was PBMCs. J is TRBJ2-7 and V is TRBV7-7; 11 bases fit TRBD1. The CDR3 coding sequence is TGTGCCAGCAGCTTAGTATGTAAGAGGACAGGGGGCCACGAGCAGTACTTC. It is translated as CASSLVCKRTGGHEQYF.